A single sample gave rise to the 6 T cell receptor beta chains below, sequenced in a study of blood T cell repertoires in COVID-19. Sequencing used immunoSEQ multiplex PCR; TCRdb keeps in-frame clones, though not all of them. Counted here are 150,000 to 200,000 clones, 84% occurring once; the ten biggest clones make up about an eighth. The sample was PBMCs or T cells enriched from blood (not recorded which). All receptors come from a man aged 45-60 years who had recovered from COVID-19.

CDR3 DNA: TGTGCTAGTGCCACAGACACAGATACGCAGTATTTT. This sequence encodes CASATDTDTQYF. The chain carries TRBV12-5 and TRBJ2-3; D remains ambiguous. This CDR3 contains 12 residues. V lost 7 bases and J 2 bases, leaving 7 bases between the germline ends. Germline V lookup: CDR1 LGHNT, CDR2 FRNRAP.

V gene TRBV27 combines with J gene TRBJ1-2; 8 bases agree with TRBD1. CDR3 length equals 16 residues. After removal of 4 bases from V and 3 bases from J, the junction contained 10 bases not matched to a gene. Germline V lookup: CDR1 MNHEY, CDR2 SMNVEV (reference sequence). The CDR3 region is CASSSFLQGVDYGYTF. The CDR3 DNA reads TGTGCCAGCAGTTCCTTTTTACAGGGGGTAGACTATGGCTACACCTTC.

V gene TRBV5-4 combines with J gene TRBJ2-3, with 10 bases aligning to TRBD2. The germline V gene encodes CDR1 SGHNT and CDR2 YYREEE (reference sequence). The trim removed 4 bases at V and 2 bases at J, leaving 10 bases unmatched. CDR3 length equals 17 residues. CDR3 in amino acids: CASSPSGAGGYTDTQYF. CDR3 DNA: TGTGCCAGCAGCCCTTCTGGAGCGGGGGGGTACACAGATACGCAGTATTTT.

This chain uses TRBV7-2 with TRBJ2-7; 10 nucleotides match TRBD2. The germline V gene has CDR1 SGHTA and CDR2 FQGNSA. Unmatched junction bases numbered 9, after V lost 5 bases and J lost 8 bases. The CDR3 spans 14 residues. CDR3 sequence reads: CASSPQRGGFQQYF. The CDR3 DNA sequence: TGTGCCAGCAGCCCCCAGCGGGGGGGCTTTCAGCAGTACTTC.

The CDR3 here is CASSFRHNQPQHF. Written as DNA, the CDR3 is TGTGCCAGCAGCTTCAGGCATAATCAGCCCCAGCATTTT. V gene TRBV7-2 combines with J gene TRBJ1-5, with D unresolved. The germline V gene encodes CDR1 SGHTA and CDR2 FQGNSA. The CDR3 extends over 13 amino acids. Trimming cost V 3 bases and J 4 bases, with 7 bases left between them. Variable domain in full (rest from reference TRBV7-2 and TRBJ1-5): GAGVSQSPSNKVTEKGKDVELRCDPISGHTALYWYRQSLGQGLEFLIYFQGNSAPDKSGLPSDRFSAERTGGSVSTLTIQRTQQEDSAVYLCASSFRHNQPQHFGDGTRLSIL.

This clone was seen a handful of times. The genes are TRBV27 and TRBJ2-7; maybe TRBD2 (5 bases). CDR1 is MNHEY and CDR2 is SMNVEV in the germline V gene (reference sequence). The CDR3 spans 14 residues. Trimming shortened V by 2 bases and J by 5 bases, and 13 bases separated the two germline ends. The CDR3 coding sequence is TGTGCCAGCAGTTTACGGGATAGGATCCACGAGCAGTACTTC. Translation: CASSLRDRIHEQYF.